One TCR beta chain is described in this entry. There are 14 residues in the CDR3. The germline gives CDR1 MDHEN, CDR2 SYDVKM. Deletions cut 5 bases from V and 5 bases from J, with 15 bases between. This sample was taken from a study of blood T cell repertoires in COVID-19. Measured with immunoSEQ multiplex PCR; TCRdb has only the in-frame clones, and not every one. This sample has 86,000 or so clones, with roughly 80% found just once. The chain couples TRBV28 to TRBJ2-5, with TRBD2 as a possible D gene (6 bases). The clonotype was recovered from a man in his 70s with acute or convalescent COVID-19. The sample taken for sequencing was peripheral blood. The CDR3 DNA reads as TGTGCCAGCAGTCACGGAGGGGACGGGGAGACCCAGTACTTC. Translation gives CASSHGGDGETQYF.